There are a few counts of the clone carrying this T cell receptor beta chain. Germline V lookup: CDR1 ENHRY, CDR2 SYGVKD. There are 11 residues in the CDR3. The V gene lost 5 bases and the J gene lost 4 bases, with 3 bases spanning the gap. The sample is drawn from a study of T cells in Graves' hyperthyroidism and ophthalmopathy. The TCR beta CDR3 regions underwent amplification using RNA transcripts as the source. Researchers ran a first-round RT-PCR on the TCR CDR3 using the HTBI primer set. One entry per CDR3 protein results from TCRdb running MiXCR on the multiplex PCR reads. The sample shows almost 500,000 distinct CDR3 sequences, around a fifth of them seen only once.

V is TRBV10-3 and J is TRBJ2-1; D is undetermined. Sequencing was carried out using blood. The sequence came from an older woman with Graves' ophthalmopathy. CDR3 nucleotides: TGTGCCATCAGTCAGTACAATGAGCAGTTCTTC. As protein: CAISQYNEQFF.